This T cell receptor (beta chain) was retrieved from a study of regulatory T cells in long-lasting Graves disease. The V end was cut by 3 bases, the J end by 5 bases, with 16 bases between. Germline CDR1 DFQATT, CDR2 SNEGSKA (reference sequence). The CDR3 has 14 residues. CDR3-region Arm-PCR and iRepertoire HTBI primers produced the TCR beta libraries. MiXCR, run by TCRdb on the multiplex PCR reads, gives a single entry per CDR3 protein. In the table there are 580,000 or so distinct CDR3 sequences, approximately 16% of which are singletons. Study-level results: Newly diagnosed Graves' patients had higher TCR diversity than persistent ones. Persistent cases favored TRBV28, TRBJ1-2 and TRBJ2-5.

The sample holds a few counts of this clonotype. Its matching antigen is unknown. Time point indicated: newly diagnosed GD, antithyroid drugs for less than 3 months. RNA from PBMCs was the source of the TCR library. These sequences were also reported in another study, on T cells in Graves' hyperthyroidism and ophthalmopathy.

The specimen comprised peripheral blood mononuclear cells (PBMCs), sampled at new diagnosis, from a patient treated with antithyroid drugs. The V call is TRBV20-1, the J call TRBJ1-1, with D maybe TRBD1 (5 bases). The TCR sequence derives from a man in his late teens or twenties with Graves disease. The CDR3, as DNA: TGCAGTGCTAGCCCCAGGCAGGGATGGACTGAAGCTTTCTTT. Its protein product is CSASPRQGWTEAFF.